These 30 T cell receptor beta chains originate from one sample sequenced in a study of T cell responses to AZD1222 COVID-19 vaccine. Sequencing used immunoSEQ multiplex PCR; TCRdb keeps in-frame clones, though not all of them. The sample has approximately 150,000 clones; 80% to 95% are singletons. The source material was peripheral blood, sampled 28 days after the second AZD1222 dose. The receptors originated from an adult who received the AZD1222 COVID-19 vaccine.

The chain joins TRBV12-2 to TRBJ2-7; TRBD1 is the table's D call and was not checked against the DNA. TRBV12-2 is classified as a pseudogene. This CDR3 has 16 amino acids. The CDR3 nucleotides read TGTGCAAGTCGCTTATACGACAGGTTTAAACCCTACGAGCAGTACTTC. It encodes CASRLYDRFKPYEQYF.

This clone has only one observation. The chain recombines TRBV6-2 or TRBV6-3 with TRBJ1-2; D gene uncertain. Trimming left V 2 bases short and J 13 bases short, with 17 bases between. In germline, CDR1 is MNHEY, CDR2 SVGEGT. The CDR3 is made up of 13 amino acids. The CDR3 is CASSYADSRSPTF. The CDR3 DNA sequence: TGTGCCAGCAGTTACGCGGACTCTCGATCCCCCACCTTC.

This chain uses TRBV5-5 with TRBJ2-6; the D gene is possibly TRBD1 (6 bases). The CDR3 length is 16 residues. Germline values: CDR1 SGHKS, CDR2 YYEKEE (reference sequence). V was pared by 1 base and J by 1 base, with 9 bases between. This CDR3 is CASSLLGGSGANVLTF. For the CDR3, the DNA is TGTGCCAGCAGCTTGTTAGGGGGATCTGGGGCCAACGTCCTGACTTTC.

This chain joins TRBV30 and TRBJ2-7; 7 nucleotides match TRBD2. With V trimmed by 2 bases and J by 2 bases, 18 bases remained unmatched. The CDR3 length is 18 residues. Germline CDR1 is GTSNPN and CDR2 is SVGIG (reference sequence). The CDR3 DNA sequence: TGTGCCTGGAGTCCTCTCTTGGGGACCCCAGGACTAGCCTACGAGCAGTACTTC. It translates to CAWSPLLGTPGLAYEQYF.

This rearrangement joins TRBV10-3 to TRBJ2-5; D is undetermined. V dropped 3 bases and J dropped 5 bases, with 10 bases sitting between them. The CDR3 covers 13 residues. From germline, CDR1 is ENHRY and CDR2 SYGVKD. In DNA form, the CDR3 reads TGTGCCATCAGTGAAATAGGGCTGGAGACCCAGTACTTC. It encodes CAISEIGLETQYF.

V is TRBV6-1 and J is TRBJ1-3; 9 bases match TRBD1. Trimming removed 4 bases from V and 4 bases from J; junction bases left unmatched: 14. Germline-derived CDR1 and CDR2 are MNHNS and SASEGT. The CDR3 has 18 residues. The CDR3 region is CASSVTGTGTLGGNTIYF. CDR3 bases: TGTGCCAGCAGTGTGACCGGGACAGGGACGTTAGGGGGAAACACCATATATTTT.

This clone was detected only once. This chain connects TRBV30 to TRBJ1-2; no clear D gene. Germline assignment: CDR1 GTSNPN and CDR2 SVGIG (reference sequence). The CDR3 consists of 12 residues. V lost 0 bases to trimming and J lost 7 bases, with 9 bases between them. The CDR3 DNA follows: TGTGCCTGGAGTGTTCGCTCTGGTGGCTACACCTTC. Translation gives CAWSVRSGGYTF.

This clone was counted between two and nine times. This rearrangement joins TRBV19 to TRBJ1-1; D is possibly TRBD1 (5 bases). The germline CDR1 and CDR2 sequences are LNHDA and SQIVND (reference sequence). V shed 4 bases and J shed 1 base, with 13 bases lying between them. The CDR3 contains 15 residues. This CDR3 is CASSTWGVTNTEAFF. CDR3 in DNA: TGTGCCAGTAGTACTTGGGGCGTTACGAACACTGAAGCTTTCTTT. Combining the CDR3 with reference TRBV19 and TRBJ1-1 gives the whole variable domain DGGITQSPKYLFRKEGQNVTLSCEQNLNHDAMYWYRQDPGQGLRLIYYSQIVNDFQKGDIAEGYSVSREKKESFPLTVTSAQKNPTAFYLCASSTWGVTNTEAFFGQGTRLTVV.

The chain couples TRBV7-9 to TRBJ2-1; 9 bases are shared with TRBD1. The V gene end was trimmed by 1 base and the J gene end by 4 bases; junction bases not matched to a gene: 2. Per the germline V gene, CDR1 is SEHNR and CDR2 is FQNEAQ (reference sequence). The CDR3 runs to 15 residues. CDR3 nucleotides: TGTGCCAGCAGCTTAGGTGGGACAGGGTACAATGAGCAGTTCTTC. Translating gives CASSLGGTGYNEQFF. Full variable domain (rest looked up from reference TRBV7-9 and TRBJ2-1): DTGVSQNPRHKITKRGQNVTFRCDPISEHNRLYWYRQTLGQGPEFLTYFQNEAQLEKSRLLSDRFSAERPKGSFSTLEIQRTEQGDSAMYLCASSLGGTGYNEQFFGPGTRLTVL.

The CDR3, as DNA: TGTGCCAGCAGTGAGGACAGGCGTTTGAACACTGAAGCTTTCTTT. The encoded protein is CASSEDRRLNTEAFF. The chain has TRBV25-1 and TRBJ1-1; 7 bases agree with TRBD1. The length of the CDR3 is 15 residues. The trim removed 3 bases at V and 0 bases at J, leaving 4 bases unmatched. In germline, CDR1 is MGHDK, CDR2 SYGVNS.

The V and J genes are TRBV11-2 and TRBJ1-4; no definite D call. The CDR3 is 15 residues long. Germline values: CDR1 SGHAT, CDR2 FQNNGV. Between the trimmed V and J ends, which lost 4 bases and 7 bases, there was a span of 16 bases. CDR3 in DNA: TGTGCCAGCAGCTCCGAGGGCTACCCACGTGAAAAACTGTTTTTT. As protein: CASSSEGYPREKLFF.

The V and J genes are TRBV24-1 and TRBJ2-3; 11 bases are a match to TRBD1. Germline-derived CDR1 and CDR2 are KGHDR and SFDVKD. The CDR3 runs to 15 residues. The V segment lost 6 bases and the J segment 5 bases; nucleotides outside the gene matches: 6. CDR3 protein: CATSQGTGGIDTQYF. In DNA form, the CDR3 reads TGTGCCACCAGTCAAGGGACAGGGGGTATAGATACGCAGTATTTT.

J is TRBJ2-7 and V is TRBV6-5, with 11 bases matching TRBD1. Germline assignment: CDR1 MNHEY and CDR2 SVGAGI. V trimming: 4 bases; J trimming: 6 bases; junction bases outside the gene matches: 5. The CDR3 has 14 amino acids. CDR3 residues: CASSWAGTGGEQYF. CDR3 sequence (DNA): TGTGCCAGCAGTTGGGCCGGGACAGGGGGCGAGCAGTACTTC.

The chain joins TRBV28 to TRBJ1-2, with unresolved D. This CDR3 spans 12 amino acids. Trimming shortened V by 2 bases and J by 4 bases, and 5 bases separated the two germline ends. The germline gives CDR1 MDHEN, CDR2 SYDVKM. The CDR3 coding sequence is TGTGCCAGCAGTTTAAAGGGCTATGGCTACACCTTC. Encoded protein: CASSLKGYGYTF.

This clone has a single count. V and J are TRBV7-2 and TRBJ1-1; TRBD1 matches at 7 bases. Trimming at V came to 4 bases and at J to 0 bases, leaving 5 bases not matched to a gene. The CDR3 runs 15 residues. Germline V CDR1 and CDR2: SGHTA, FQGNSA. The CDR3, as DNA: TGTGCCAGCAGCTGGAGCACAGGGGTGAACACTGAAGCTTTCTTT. Amino acids: CASSWSTGVNTEAFF.

The DNA of the CDR3 is TGTGCCAGCAGCCAGGACAGGGTACTAGCCAAAAACATTCAGTACTTC. It specifies CASSQDRVLAKNIQYF. The chain combines TRBV7-8 with TRBJ2-4; 8 bases are shared with TRBD1. V was pared by 5 bases and J by 0 bases, with 6 bases of the junction left unmatched. The V gene's germline CDR1 is SGHVS and CDR2 FQNEAQ. This CDR3 is 16 amino acids long.

V and J are TRBV7-7 and TRBJ2-1; 7 bases are a match to TRBD2. Per germline, CDR1 SSHAT and CDR2 FNYEAQ (reference sequence). CDR3 length: 15 amino acids. Losses at the gene ends were 1 base for V and 7 bases for J; bases not matched to a gene: 7. DNA of the CDR3: TGTGCCAGCAGCTTAGGGGCGGGAGCCGGGAATGAGCAGTTCTTC. This sequence encodes CASSLGAGAGNEQFF.

The J gene is TRBJ2-1, the V gene TRBV19, with D maybe TRBD2 (6 bases). The CDR3 spans 14 residues. V was shortened by 3 bases and J by 6 bases, with 12 bases between the two germline ends. The germline V gene encodes CDR1 LNHDA and CDR2 SQIVND (reference sequence). The CDR3 DNA follows: TGTGCCAGTAGTATTGGGACTTACGGCAATGAGCAGTTCTTC. This codes for CASSIGTYGNEQFF.

The chain uses TRBV18 and TRBJ1-1; tentatively, D is TRBD1 (5 bases). This CDR3 is built from 17 residues. Germline-derived CDR1 and CDR2 are KGHSH and LQKENI. V lost 2 bases to trimming and J lost 2 bases, with 18 bases between them. CDR3: CASSPNQGTLSNTEAFF. CDR3 in DNA: TGTGCCAGCTCACCAAATCAGGGCACACTTTCTAACACTGAAGCTTTCTTT.

J is TRBJ1-6 and V is TRBV14; TRBD1 is a possible D gene (6 bases). The CDR3 totals 18 residues. Germline assignment: CDR1 SGHDN and CDR2 FVKESK. Trimming stripped 1 base from V and 2 bases from J, with 15 bases between. As DNA, the CDR3 is TGTGCCAGCAGCCAAGGCCCGGGGGCAGAAGCCTATAATTCACCCCTCCACTTT. Protein: CASSQGPGAEAYNSPLHF.

This clone was recorded a few times. V and J are TRBV9 and TRBJ2-1; TRBD2 agrees at 11 bases. The CDR3 has 17 amino acids. Germline CDR1 reads SGDLS; CDR2 reads YYNGEE. Losses at the gene ends were 0 bases for V and 3 bases for J; bases not matched to a gene: 5. DNA of the CDR3: TGTGCCAGCAGCGTAGATCTAGCGGGAGGAATCTACAATGAGCAGTTCTTC. Translating it yields CASSVDLAGGIYNEQFF.

The rearrangement links TRBV18 to TRBJ1-2, with D possibly matching TRBD1 (5 bases). The CDR3 is made up of 15 amino acids. The V end was cut by 2 bases, the J end by 4 bases, with 14 bases between. The germline gives CDR1 KGHSH, CDR2 LQKENI. This CDR3 is CASSPGARAGYGYTF. In nucleotides, the CDR3 is TGTGCCAGCTCACCAGGGGCCAGGGCTGGCTATGGCTACACCTTC.

This sequence joins TRBV5-1 and TRBJ2-3; 7 bases are shared with TRBD2. This CDR3 has 15 residues. Germline assignment: CDR1 SGHRS and CDR2 YFSETQ. After removal of 0 bases from V and 3 bases from J, the junction contained 4 bases not matched to a gene. The CDR3 DNA reads TGCGCCAGCAGCTTGGGCGGGAGTTTGACAGATACGCAGTATTTT. It specifies CASSLGGSLTDTQYF.

The chain is built from TRBV15 and TRBJ2-1, with 7 bases fitting TRBD1. Looked up from germline, CDR1 is LNHNV and CDR2 is YYDKDF (reference sequence). The CDR3 is made up of 13 amino acids. Trimming took 4 bases from V and 6 from J; bases not matched to a gene: 3. This chain's CDR3 is CATSMNRGNEQFF. The CDR3 DNA reads TGTGCCACCAGCATGAACAGGGGCAATGAGCAGTTCTTC.

This chain uses TRBV18 with TRBJ1-4; D not resolved. V was trimmed by 2 bases and J by 0 bases, leaving 16 bases between them. This CDR3 has 18 amino acids. Germline CDR1 is KGHSH and CDR2 is LQKENI. CDR3 loop: CASSPVVVSWATNEKLFF. CDR3 sequence (DNA): TGTGCCAGCTCACCAGTTGTCGTATCTTGGGCAACTAATGAAAAACTGTTTTTT.

The genes are TRBV27 and TRBJ2-7, with a tentative D call TRBD1 (5 bases). V lost 2 bases, J lost 3 bases, and 14 bases lay in between. CDR1 and CDR2 from the germline V gene are MNHEY and SMNVEV (reference sequence). The CDR3 consists of 15 residues. This CDR3 is CASSLETGPVYEQYF. CDR3 nucleotides: TGTGCCAGCAGTTTAGAAACAGGTCCTGTCTACGAGCAGTACTTC.

J is TRBJ2-1 and V is TRBV7-9; 8 bases fit TRBD2. Germline values: CDR1 SEHNR, CDR2 FQNEAQ (reference sequence). This CDR3 is built from 15 residues. V lost 5 bases, J lost 9 bases, and 12 bases stayed unmatched. The CDR3 loop reads CASSPLAGGAGEQFF. DNA for the CDR3: TGTGCCAGCAGCCCCCTTGCGGGAGGAGCGGGTGAGCAGTTCTTC.

This chain links TRBV18 with TRBJ2-7; 11 nucleotides line up with TRBD2. V shed 4 bases and J 0 bases; nucleotides not matched to a gene: 5. Germline V gene lookup returns CDR1 KGHSH and CDR2 LQKENI. The CDR3 totals 16 residues. The CDR3 DNA sequence: TGTGCCAGCTCACAGCGTGGGACTAGCGGCTCCTACGAGCAGTACTTC. This gives the protein CASSQRGTSGSYEQYF.

The chain employs TRBV4-1 and TRBJ2-7; no firm D call. The CDR3 runs 13 residues. Germline CDR1 and CDR2: MGHRA and YSYEKL. Trimming removed 1 base at V and 4 bases at J, with 8 bases between. The CDR3 DNA is TGCGCCAGCAGCCAAGGAACCCGGTACGAGCAGTACTTC. It specifies CASSQGTRYEQYF.

The genes are TRBV24-1 and TRBJ2-3; 9 positions agree with TRBD2. Germline V lookup: CDR1 KGHDR, CDR2 SFDVKD. This CDR3 region has 16 residues. V shed 3 bases and J 5 bases; nucleotides not matched to a gene: 8. The CDR3 nucleotides read TGTGCCACCAGTGATCGGTGGGCGGGAGGGGGAGATACGCAGTATTTT. This translates into CATSDRWAGGGDTQYF.